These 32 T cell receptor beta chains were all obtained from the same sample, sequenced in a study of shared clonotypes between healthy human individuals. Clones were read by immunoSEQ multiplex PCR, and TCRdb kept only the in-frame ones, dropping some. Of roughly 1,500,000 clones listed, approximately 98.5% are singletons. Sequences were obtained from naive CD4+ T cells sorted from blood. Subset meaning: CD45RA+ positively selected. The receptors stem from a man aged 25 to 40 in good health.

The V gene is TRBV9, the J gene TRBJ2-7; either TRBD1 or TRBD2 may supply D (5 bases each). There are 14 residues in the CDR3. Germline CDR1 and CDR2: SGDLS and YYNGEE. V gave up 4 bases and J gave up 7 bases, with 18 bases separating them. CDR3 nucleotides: TGTGCCAGCAGCCCCCAGGGAGCATCGGGGGAGCAGTACTTC. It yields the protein CASSPQGASGEQYF.

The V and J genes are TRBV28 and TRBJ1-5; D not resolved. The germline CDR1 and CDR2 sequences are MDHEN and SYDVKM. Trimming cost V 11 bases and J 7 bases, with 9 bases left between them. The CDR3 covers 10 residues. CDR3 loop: CASGSQPQHF. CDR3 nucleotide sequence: TGTGCCTCCGGGTCCCAGCCCCAGCATTTT. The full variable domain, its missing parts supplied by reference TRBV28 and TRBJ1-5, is DVKVTQSSRYLVKRTGEKVFLECVQDMDHENMFWYRQDPGLGLRLIYFSYDVKMKEKGDIPEGYSVSREKKERFSLILESASTNQTSMYLCASGSQPQHFGDGTRLSIL.

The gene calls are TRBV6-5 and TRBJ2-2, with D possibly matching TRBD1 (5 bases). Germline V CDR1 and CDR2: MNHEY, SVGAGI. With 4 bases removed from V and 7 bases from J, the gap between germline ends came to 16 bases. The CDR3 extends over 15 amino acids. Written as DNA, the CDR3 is TGTGCCAGCAGTTTAACAGTAGGGGTTGGCGGGGAGCTGTTTTTT. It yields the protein CASSLTVGVGGELFF.

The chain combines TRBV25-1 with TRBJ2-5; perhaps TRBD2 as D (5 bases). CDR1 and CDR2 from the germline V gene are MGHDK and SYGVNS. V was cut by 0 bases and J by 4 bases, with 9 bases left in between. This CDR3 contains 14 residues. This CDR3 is CASSEYRGRETQYF. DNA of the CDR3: TGTGCCAGCAGTGAATATCGGGGAAGAGAGACCCAGTACTTC.

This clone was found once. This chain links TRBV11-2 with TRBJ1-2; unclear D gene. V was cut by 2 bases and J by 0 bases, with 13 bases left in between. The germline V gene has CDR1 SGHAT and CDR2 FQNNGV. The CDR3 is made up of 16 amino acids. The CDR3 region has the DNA TGTGCCAGCAGCTTAAATCCACCGGGATCTAACTATGGCTACACCTTC. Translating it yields CASSLNPPGSNYGYTF. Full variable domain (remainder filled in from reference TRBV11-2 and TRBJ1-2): EAGVAQSPRYKIIEKRQSVAFWCNPISGHATLYWYQQILGQGPKLLIQFQNNGVVDDSQLPKDRFSAERLKGVDSTLKIQPAKLEDSAVYLCASSLNPPGSNYGYTFGSGTRLTVV.

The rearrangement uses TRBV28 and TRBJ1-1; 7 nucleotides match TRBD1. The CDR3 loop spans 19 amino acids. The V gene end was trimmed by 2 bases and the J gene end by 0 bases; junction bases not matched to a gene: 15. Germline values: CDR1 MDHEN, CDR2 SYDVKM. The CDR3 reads CASSLGTVLGGPLNTEAFF. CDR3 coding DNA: TGTGCCAGCAGTTTAGGAACAGTACTAGGGGGCCCCTTGAACACTGAAGCTTTCTTT.

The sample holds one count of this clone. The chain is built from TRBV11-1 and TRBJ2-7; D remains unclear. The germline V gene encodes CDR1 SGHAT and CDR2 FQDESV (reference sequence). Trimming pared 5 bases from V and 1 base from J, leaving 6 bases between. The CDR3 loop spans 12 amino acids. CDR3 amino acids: CASSQSSYEQYF. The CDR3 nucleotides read TGTGCCAGCAGCCAGTCATCCTACGAGCAGTACTTC.

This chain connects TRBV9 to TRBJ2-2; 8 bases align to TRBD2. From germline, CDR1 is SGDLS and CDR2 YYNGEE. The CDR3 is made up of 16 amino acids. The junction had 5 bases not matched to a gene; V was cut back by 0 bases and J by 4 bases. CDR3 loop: CASSVGRTSLTGELFF. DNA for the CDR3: TGTGCCAGCAGCGTAGGAAGGACTAGCCTCACCGGGGAGCTGTTTTTT. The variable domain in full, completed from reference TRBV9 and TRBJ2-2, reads DSGVTQTPKHLITATGQRVTLRCSPRSGDLSVYWYQQSLDQGLQFLIQYYNGEERAKGNILERFSAQQFPDLHSELNLSSLELGDSALYFCASSVGRTSLTGELFFGEGSRLTVL.

The CDR3, as DNA: TGTGCCAGCAGCTTAGCCGGGATTCCTGAAGCTTTCTTT. Translated: CASSLAGIPEAFF. The rearrangement joins TRBV11-1 to TRBJ1-1, with unresolved D. V was clipped by 0 bases and J by 6 bases, with 8 bases between them. This CDR3 has 13 residues. The germline V gene has CDR1 SGHAT and CDR2 FQDESV (reference sequence).

The CDR3 spells CSGSTGGNTIYF. The CDR3 coding sequence is TGCAGCGGCTCAACAGGAGGAAACACCATATATTTT. The V call is TRBV29-1, the J call TRBJ1-3; D might be TRBD1 (5 bases). CDR3 length equals 12 residues. Trimming took 7 bases from V and 4 from J, leaving 11 bases between them. Germline V gene sequence: CDR1 SQVTM, CDR2 ANQGSEA.

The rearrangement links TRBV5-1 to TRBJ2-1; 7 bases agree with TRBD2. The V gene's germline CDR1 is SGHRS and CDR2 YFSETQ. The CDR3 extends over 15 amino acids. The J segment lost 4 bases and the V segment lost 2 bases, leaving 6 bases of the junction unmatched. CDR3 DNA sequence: TGCGCCAGCAGCTTCGTTAGGGGAGGGTACAATGAGCAGTTCTTC. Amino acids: CASSFVRGGYNEQFF. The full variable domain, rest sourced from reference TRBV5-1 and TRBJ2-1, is KAGVTQTPRYLIKTRGQQVTLSCSPISGHRSVSWYQQTPGQGLQFLFEYFSETQRNKGNFPGRFSGRQFSNSRSEMNVSTLELGDSALYLCASSFVRGGYNEQFFGPGTRLTVL.

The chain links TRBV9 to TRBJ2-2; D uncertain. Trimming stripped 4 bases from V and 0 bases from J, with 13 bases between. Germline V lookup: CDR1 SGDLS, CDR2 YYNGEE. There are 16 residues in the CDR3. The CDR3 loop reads CASSPFGRANTGELFF. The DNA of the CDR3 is TGTGCCAGCAGCCCCTTTGGAAGGGCGAACACCGGGGAGCTGTTTTTT.

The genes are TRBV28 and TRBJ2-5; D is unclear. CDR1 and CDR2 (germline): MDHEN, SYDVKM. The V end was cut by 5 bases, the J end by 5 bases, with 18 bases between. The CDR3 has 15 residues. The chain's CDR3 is CASSDAHQPQETQYF. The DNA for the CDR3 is TGTGCCAGCAGTGATGCCCACCAACCTCAGGAGACCCAGTACTTC.

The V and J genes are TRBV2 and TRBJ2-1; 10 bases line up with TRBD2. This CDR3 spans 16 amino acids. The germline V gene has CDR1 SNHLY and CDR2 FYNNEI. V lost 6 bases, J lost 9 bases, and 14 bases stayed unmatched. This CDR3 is CASRAGGLAGDSEQFF. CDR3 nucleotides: TGTGCCAGCAGGGCGGGGGGGCTAGCGGGAGATAGTGAGCAGTTCTTC.

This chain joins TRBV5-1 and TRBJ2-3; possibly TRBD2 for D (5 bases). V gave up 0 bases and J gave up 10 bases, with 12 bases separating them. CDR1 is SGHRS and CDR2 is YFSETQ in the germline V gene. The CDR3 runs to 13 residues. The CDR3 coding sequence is TGCGCCAGCAGCTTGGCGGACCGGGATGCGCAGTATTTT. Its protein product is CASSLADRDAQYF.

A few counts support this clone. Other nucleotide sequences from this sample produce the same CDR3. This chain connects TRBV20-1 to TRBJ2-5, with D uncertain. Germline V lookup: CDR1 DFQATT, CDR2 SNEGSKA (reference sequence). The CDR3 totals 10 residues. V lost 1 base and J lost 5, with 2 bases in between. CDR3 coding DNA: TGCAGTGCTAGAGTGGAGACCCAGTACTTC. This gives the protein CSARVETQYF.

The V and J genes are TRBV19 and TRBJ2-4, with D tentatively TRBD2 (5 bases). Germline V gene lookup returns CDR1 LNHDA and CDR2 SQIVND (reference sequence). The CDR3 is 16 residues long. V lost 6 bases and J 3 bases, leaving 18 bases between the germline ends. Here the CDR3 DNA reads TGTGCCAGTAGCCTGTCCGTAGCGTCTGTCAAAAACATTCAGTACTTC. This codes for CASSLSVASVKNIQYF.

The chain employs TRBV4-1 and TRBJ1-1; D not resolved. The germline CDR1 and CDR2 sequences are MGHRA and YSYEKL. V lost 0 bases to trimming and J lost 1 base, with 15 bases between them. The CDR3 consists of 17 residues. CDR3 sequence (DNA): TGCGCCAGCAGCCAAGACTCGAGGCAGCCGGAGAACACTGAAGCTTTCTTT. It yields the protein CASSQDSRQPENTEAFF.

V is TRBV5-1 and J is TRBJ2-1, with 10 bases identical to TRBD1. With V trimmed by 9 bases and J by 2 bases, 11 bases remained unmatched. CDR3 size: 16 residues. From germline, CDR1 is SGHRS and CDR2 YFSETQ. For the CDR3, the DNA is TGCGCCACCAGGACAGGGGGTATCAACCCCTACAATGAGCAGTTCTTC. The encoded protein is CATRTGGINPYNEQFF.

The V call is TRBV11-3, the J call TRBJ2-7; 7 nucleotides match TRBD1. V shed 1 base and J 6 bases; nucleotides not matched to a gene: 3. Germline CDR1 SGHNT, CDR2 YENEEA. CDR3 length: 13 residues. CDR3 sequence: CASSLVPGGEQYF. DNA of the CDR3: TGTGCCAGCAGCTTAGTCCCAGGGGGCGAGCAGTACTTC.

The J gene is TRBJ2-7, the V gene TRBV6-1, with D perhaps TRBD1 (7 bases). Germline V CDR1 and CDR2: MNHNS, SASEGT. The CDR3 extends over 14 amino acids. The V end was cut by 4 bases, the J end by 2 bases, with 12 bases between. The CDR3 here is CASSAQGGTYEQYF. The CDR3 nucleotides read TGTGCCAGCAGTGCCCAGGGGGGAACCTACGAGCAGTACTTC.

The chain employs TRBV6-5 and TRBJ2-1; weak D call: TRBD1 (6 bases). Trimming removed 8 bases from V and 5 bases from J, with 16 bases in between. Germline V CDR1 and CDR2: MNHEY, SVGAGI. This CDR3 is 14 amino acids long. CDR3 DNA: TGTGCCAGCGGCCGGGACAATCAAAACAATGAGCAGTTCTTC. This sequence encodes CASGRDNQNNEQFF.

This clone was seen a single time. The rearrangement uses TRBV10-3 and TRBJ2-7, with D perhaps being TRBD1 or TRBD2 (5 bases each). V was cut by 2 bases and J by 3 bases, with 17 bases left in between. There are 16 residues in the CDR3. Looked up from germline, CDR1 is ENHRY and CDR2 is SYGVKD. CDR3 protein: CAISEAGGSSLYEQYF. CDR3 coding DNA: TGTGCCATCAGTGAGGCTGGGGGTAGTTCGCTCTACGAGCAGTACTTC.

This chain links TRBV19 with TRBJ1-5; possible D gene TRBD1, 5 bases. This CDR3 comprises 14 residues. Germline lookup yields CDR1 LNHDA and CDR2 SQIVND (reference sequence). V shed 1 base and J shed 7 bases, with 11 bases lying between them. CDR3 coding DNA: TGTGCCAGTAGTATAGGGGGGGGAGCCCAGCCCCAGCATTTT. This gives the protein CASSIGGGAQPQHF. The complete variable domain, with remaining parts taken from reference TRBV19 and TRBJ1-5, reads DGGITQSPKYLFRKEGQNVTLSCEQNLNHDAMYWYRQDPGQGLRLIYYSQIVNDFQKGDIAEGYSVSREKKESFPLTVTSAQKNPTAFYLCASSIGGGAQPQHFGDGTRLSIL.

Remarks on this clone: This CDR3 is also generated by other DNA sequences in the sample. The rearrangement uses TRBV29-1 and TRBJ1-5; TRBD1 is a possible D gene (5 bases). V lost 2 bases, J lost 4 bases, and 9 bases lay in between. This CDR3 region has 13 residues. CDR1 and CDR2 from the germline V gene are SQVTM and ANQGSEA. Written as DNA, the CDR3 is TGCAGCGTTGAATTAGGGACTAATCAGCCCCAGCATTTT. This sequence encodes CSVELGTNQPQHF.

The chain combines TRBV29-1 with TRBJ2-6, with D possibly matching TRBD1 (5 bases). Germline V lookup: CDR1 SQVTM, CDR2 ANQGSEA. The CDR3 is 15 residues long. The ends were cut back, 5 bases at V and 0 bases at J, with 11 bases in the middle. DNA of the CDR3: TGCAGCGTTCTCCAGGGAAGCTCTGGGGCCAACGTCCTGACTTTC. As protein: CSVLQGSSGANVLTF. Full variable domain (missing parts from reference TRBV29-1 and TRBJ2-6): SAVISQKPSRDICQRGTSLTIQCQVDSQVTMMFWYRQQPGQSLTLIATANQGSEATYESGFVIDKFPISRPNLTFSTLTVSNMSPEDSSIYLCSVLQGSSGANVLTFGAGSRLTVL.

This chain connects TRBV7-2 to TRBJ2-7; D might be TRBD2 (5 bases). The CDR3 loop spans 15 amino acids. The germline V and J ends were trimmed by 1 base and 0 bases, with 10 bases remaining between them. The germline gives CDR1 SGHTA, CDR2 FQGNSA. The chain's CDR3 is CASSLEVASSYEQYF. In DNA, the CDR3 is TGTGCCAGCAGCTTAGAGGTAGCGAGCTCCTACGAGCAGTACTTC.

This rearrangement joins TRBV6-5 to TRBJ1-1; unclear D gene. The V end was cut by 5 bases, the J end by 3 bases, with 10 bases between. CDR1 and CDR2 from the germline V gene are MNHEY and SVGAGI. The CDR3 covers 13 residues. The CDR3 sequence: CASSNALDTEAFF. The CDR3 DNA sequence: TGTGCCAGCAGTAACGCGCTGGACACTGAAGCTTTCTTT.

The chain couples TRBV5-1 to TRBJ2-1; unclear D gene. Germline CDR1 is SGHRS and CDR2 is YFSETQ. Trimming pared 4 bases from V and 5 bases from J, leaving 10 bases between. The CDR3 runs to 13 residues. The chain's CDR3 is CASSPLVDNEQFF. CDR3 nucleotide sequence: TGCGCCAGCAGCCCCCTTGTTGACAATGAGCAGTTCTTC.

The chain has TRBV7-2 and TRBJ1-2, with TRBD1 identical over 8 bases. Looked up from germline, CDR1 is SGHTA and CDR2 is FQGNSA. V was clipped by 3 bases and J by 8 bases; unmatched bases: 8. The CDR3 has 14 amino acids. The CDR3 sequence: CASSFLGQAGGYTF. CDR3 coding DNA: TGTGCCAGCAGCTTCCTGGGACAGGCGGGAGGCTACACCTTC.

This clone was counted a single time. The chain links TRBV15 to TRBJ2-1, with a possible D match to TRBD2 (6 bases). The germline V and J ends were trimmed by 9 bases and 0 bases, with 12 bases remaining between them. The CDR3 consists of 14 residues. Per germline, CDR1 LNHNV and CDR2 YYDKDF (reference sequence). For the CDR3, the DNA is TGTGCCACGTCGGGGGTAAGCTCCTACAATGAGCAGTTCTTC. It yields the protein CATSGVSSYNEQFF.

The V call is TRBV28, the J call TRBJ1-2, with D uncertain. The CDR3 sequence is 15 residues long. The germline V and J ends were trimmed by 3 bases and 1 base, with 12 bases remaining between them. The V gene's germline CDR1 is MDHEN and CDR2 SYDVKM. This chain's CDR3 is CASSFPPPLNYGYTF. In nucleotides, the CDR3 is TGTGCCAGCAGTTTTCCCCCCCCGCTTAACTATGGCTACACCTTC.